A selection of T cell receptor beta chains follows, all from one sample in a study of beta chain features in type 1 diabetes. Sequenced by immunoSEQ multiplex PCR; TCRdb stores in-frame clones only, minus some. The data show some 100,000 clones, approximately 37% seen once. The material sequenced was stem cell memory CD4+ T cells from blood. The receptor set was obtained from a woman under 30 in good health. CDR3s include the opening cysteine and the closing phenylalanine or tryptophan. D genes are given only for firm matches. Clone size, where shown, is once, few, many, or a class for clones that have expanded.

D gene	J gene	V gene	clone size	CDR3 DNA	CDR3 protein
TRBD1	TRBJ2-7	TRBV18	-	TGTGCCAGCTCACCTTCCGCGGCAGGGGGCTCCGAGCAGTACTTC	CASSPSAAGGSEQYF
TRBD2	TRBJ2-3	TRBV6-5	few	TGTGCCAGCAGTTTTAGCGGGTCCAGCACAGATACGCAGTATTTT	CASSFSGSSTDTQYF
-	TRBJ2-5	TRBV5-4	few	TGTGCCAGCACCTCTGGCCAGCGGCAAGAGACCCAGTACTTC	CASTSGQRQETQYF
-	TRBJ2-7	TRBV18	few	TGTGCCAGCTCACCGGCCGTAGGGGGTAGGTACGAGCAGTACTTC	CASSPAVGGRYEQYF
-	TRBJ2-7	TRBV11-3	few	TGTGCCAGCAGCCAAGCTCACTCCTACGAGCAGTACTTC	CASSQAHSYEQYF
TRBD1	TRBJ2-7	TRBV4-3	-	TGCGCCAGCAGCCGATACCGGGACAGTGTCGGCGAGCAGTACTTC	CASSRYRDSVGEQYF
TRBD1	TRBJ1-5	TRBV7-9	few	TGTGCCAGCAGCGCGGGACAGTTTAATCAGCCCCAGCATTTT	CASSAGQFNQPQHF
-	TRBJ2-5	TRBV6-5	few	TGTGCCAGCAGCGAAGGAGGCACAGAGACCCAGTACTTC	CASSEGGTETQYF
-	TRBJ2-6	TRBV2	few	TGTGCCAGCAGCCGGAGCTTCTCTGGGGCCAACGTCCTGACTTTC	CASSRSFSGANVLTF
-	TRBJ2-7	TRBV5-1	-	TGCGCCAGCAGCTTGGCGGCAGGGCAAACCTACGAGCAGTACTTC	CASSLAAGQTYEQYF
-	TRBJ2-7	TRBV9	once	TGTGCCAGCGGCGTCCTTGGGTCGGGACTCGACGAGCAGTACTTC	CASGVLGSGLDEQYF
-	TRBJ1-1	TRBV19	-	TGTGCCAGTAGCAAGGTCGGGGGAACTGAAGCTTTCTTT	CASSKVGGTEAFF